What follows is one T cell receptor beta chain and its context. Its antigen is as yet unknown. Per germline, CDR1 SNHLY and CDR2 FYNNEI. The CDR3 spans 14 residues. Between the trimmed V and J ends, which lost 7 bases and 0 bases, there was a span of 9 bases. Generated by immunoSEQ multiplex PCR, the TCRdb table keeps only in-frame clones and is missing some. The sample lists tens of thousands of clones, around 90% seen once, with approximately 2.6% in the top ten. The entry originates in a study of T cell responses to AZD1222 COVID-19 vaccine. Regarding the study as a whole: Spike-specific TCR breadth and depth both grew after two AZD1222 doses.

The chain uses TRBV2 and TRBJ1-4; D ambiguous. Sequencing used peripheral blood, obtained 28 days after the second AZD1222 dose. This TCR was sampled from an adult who received the AZD1222 COVID-19 vaccine. CDR3 nucleotide sequence: TGTGCCAGCACACAGTTTGCAACTAATGAAAAACTGTTTTTT. Amino acids: CASTQFATNEKLFF.